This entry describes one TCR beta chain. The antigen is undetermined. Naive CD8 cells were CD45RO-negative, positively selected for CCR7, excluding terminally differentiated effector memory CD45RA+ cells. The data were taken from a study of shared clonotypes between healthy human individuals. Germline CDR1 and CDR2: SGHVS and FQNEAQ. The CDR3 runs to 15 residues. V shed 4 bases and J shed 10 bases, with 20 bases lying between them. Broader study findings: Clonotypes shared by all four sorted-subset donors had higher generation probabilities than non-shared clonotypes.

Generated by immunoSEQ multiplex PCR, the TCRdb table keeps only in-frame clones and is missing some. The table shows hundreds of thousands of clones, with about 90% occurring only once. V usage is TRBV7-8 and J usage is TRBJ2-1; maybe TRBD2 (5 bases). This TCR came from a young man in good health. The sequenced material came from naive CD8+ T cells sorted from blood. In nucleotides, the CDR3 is TGTGCCAGCAGCTCTGTGAGCGGCCTCGCTTGGGAGCAGTTCTTC. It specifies CASSSVSGLAWEQFF. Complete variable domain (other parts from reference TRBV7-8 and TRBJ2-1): GAGVSQSPRYKVAKRGQDVALRCDPISGHVSLFWYQQALGQGPEFLTYFQNEAQLDKSGLPSDRFFAERPEGSVSTLKIQRTQQEDSAVYLCASSSVSGLAWEQFFGPGTRLTVL.